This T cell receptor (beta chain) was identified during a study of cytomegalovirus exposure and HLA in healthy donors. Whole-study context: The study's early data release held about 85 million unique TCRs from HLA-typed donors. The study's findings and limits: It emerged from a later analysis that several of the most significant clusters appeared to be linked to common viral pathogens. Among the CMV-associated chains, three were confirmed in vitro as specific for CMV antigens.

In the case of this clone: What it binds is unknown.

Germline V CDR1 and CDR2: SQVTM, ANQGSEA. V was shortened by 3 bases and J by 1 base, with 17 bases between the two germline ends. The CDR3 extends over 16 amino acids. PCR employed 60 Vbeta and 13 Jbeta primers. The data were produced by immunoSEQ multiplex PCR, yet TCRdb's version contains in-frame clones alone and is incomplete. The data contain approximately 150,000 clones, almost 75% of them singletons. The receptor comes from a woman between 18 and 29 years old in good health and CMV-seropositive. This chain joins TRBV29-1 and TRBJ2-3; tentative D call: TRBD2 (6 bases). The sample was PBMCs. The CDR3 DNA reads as TGCAGCGTTGACGGCGGGCGCGGGGTCGGCACAGATACGCAGTATTTT. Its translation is CSVDGGRGVGTDTQYF.